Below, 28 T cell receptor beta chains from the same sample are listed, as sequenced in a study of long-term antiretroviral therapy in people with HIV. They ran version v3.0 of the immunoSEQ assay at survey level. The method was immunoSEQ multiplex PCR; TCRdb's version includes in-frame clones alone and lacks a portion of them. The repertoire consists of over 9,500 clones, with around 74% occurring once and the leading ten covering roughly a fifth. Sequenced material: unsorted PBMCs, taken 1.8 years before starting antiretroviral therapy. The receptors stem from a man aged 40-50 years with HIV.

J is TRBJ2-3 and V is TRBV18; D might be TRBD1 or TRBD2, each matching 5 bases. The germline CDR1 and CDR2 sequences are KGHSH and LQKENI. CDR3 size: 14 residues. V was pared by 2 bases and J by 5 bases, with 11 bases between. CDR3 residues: CASSPAGAGDTQYF. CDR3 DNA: TGTGCCAGCTCACCAGCCGGGGCGGGAGATACGCAGTATTTT. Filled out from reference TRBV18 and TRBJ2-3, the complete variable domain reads NAGVMQNPRHLVRRRGQEARLRCSPMKGHSHVYWYRQLPEEGLKFMVYLQKENIIDESGMPKERFSAEFPKEGPSILRIQQVVRGDSAAYFCASSPAGAGDTQYFGPGTRLTVL.

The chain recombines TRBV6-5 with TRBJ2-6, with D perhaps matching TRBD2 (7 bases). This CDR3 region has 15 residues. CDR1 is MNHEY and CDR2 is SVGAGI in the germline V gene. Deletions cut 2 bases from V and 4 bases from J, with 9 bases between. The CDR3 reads CASSYGGAGANVLTF. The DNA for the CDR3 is TGTGCCAGCAGTTACGGGGGGGCAGGGGCCAACGTCCTGACTTTC.

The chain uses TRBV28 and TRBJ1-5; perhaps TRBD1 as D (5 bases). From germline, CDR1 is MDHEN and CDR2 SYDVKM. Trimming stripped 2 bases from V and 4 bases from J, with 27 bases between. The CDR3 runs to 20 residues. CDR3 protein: CASSLGAWFRGPGLNQPQHF. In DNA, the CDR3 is TGTGCCAGCAGTTTAGGGGCGTGGTTCCGGGGTCCCGGACTAAATCAGCCCCAGCATTTT.

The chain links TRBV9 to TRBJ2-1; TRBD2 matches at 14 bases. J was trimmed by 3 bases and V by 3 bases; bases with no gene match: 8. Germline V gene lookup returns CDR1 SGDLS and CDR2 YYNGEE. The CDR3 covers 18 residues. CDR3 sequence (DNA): TGTGCCAGCAGCGCTGAGGGGACTAGCGGGGGCCTCTACAATGAGCAGTTCTTC. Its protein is CASSAEGTSGGLYNEQFF.

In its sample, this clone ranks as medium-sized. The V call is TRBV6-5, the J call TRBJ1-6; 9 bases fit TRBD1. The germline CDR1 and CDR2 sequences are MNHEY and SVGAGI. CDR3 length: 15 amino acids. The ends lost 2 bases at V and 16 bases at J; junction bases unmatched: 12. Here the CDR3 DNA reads TGTGCCAGCAGTTACGCCGGGACAGGGAGCCCTGGGCTCCACTTT. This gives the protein CASSYAGTGSPGLHF.

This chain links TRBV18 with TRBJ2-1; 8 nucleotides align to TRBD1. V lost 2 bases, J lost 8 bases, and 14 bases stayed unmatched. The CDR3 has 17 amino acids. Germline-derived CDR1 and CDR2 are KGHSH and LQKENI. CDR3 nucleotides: TGTGCCAGCTCACCAGGAACCGACAGGGGTGGGGGATATGAGCAGTTCTTC. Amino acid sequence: CASSPGTDRGGGYEQFF.

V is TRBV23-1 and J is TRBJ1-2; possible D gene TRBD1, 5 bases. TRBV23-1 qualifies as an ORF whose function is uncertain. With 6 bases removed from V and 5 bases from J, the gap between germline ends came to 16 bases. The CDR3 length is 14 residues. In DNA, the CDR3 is TGCGCCAGCAGCAACCCCACAGGCGATTATGGCTACACCTTC. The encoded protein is CASSNPTGDYGYTF.

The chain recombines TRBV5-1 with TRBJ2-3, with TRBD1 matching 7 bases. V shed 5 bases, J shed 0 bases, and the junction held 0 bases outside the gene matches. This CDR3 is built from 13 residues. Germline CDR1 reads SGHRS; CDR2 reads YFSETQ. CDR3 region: CASRGQSTDTQYF. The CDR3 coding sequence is TGCGCCAGCAGGGGACAGAGCACAGATACGCAGTATTTT.

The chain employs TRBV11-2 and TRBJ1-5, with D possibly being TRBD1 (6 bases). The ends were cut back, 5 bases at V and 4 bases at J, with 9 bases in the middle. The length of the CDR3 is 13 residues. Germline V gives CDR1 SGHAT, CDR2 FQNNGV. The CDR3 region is CASSTRGNQPQHF. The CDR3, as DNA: TGTGCCAGCAGCACCAGGGGAAATCAGCCCCAGCATTTT.

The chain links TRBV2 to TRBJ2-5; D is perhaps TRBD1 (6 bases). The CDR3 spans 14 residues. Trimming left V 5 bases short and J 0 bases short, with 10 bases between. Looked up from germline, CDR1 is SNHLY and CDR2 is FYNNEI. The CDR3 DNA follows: TGTGCCAGCAGTAGAGGGGGACACCAAGAGACCCAGTACTTC. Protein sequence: CASSRGGHQETQYF.

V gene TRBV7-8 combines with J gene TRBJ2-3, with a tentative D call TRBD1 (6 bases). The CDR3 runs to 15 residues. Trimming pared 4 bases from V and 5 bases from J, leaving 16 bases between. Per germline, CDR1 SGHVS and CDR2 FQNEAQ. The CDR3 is CASSSGGGQGDTQYF. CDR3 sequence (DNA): TGTGCCAGCAGCTCCGGTGGGGGCCAGGGAGATACGCAGTATTTT.

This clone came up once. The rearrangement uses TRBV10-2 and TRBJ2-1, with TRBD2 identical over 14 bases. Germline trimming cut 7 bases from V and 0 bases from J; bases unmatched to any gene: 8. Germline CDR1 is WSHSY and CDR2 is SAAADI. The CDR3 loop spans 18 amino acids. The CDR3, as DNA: TGCGCCAGCATTAGGACTAGCGGGGGGCCTCGCTCCTACAATGAGCAGTTCTTC. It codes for CASIRTSGGPRSYNEQFF.

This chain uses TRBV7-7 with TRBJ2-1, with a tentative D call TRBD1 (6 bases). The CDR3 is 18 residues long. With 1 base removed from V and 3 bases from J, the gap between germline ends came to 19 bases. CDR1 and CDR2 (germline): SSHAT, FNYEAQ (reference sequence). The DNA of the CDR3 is TGTGCCAGCAGCTTAGTTGGGTGGGGGCTTGCACTCTACAATGAGCAGTTCTTC. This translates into CASSLVGWGLALYNEQFF. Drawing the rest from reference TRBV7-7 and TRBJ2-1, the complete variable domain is GAGVSQSPRYKVTKRGQDVTLRCDPISSHATLYWYQQALGQGPEFLTYFNYEAQPDKSGLPSDRFSAERPEGSISTLTIQRTEQRDSAMYRCASSLVGWGLALYNEQFFGPGTRLTVL.

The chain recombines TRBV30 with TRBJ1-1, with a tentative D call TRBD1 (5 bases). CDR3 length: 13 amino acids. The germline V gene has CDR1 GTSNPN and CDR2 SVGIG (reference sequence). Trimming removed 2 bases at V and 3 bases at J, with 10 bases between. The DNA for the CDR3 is TGTGCCTGGAGTTTAGGGGTACACACTGAAGCTTTCTTT. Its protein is CAWSLGVHTEAFF.

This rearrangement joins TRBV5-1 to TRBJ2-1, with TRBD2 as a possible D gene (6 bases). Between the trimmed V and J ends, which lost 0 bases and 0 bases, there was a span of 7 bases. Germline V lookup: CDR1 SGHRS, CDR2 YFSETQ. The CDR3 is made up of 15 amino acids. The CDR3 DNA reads TGCGCCAGCAGCTTGGGCGGGGACTCCTACAATGAGCAGTTCTTC. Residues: CASSLGGDSYNEQFF.

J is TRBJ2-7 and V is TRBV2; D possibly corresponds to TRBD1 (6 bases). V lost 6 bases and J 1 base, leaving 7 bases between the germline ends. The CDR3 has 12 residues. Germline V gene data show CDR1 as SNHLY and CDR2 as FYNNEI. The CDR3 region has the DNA TGTGCCAGCAGCGGACAGTCCTACGAGCAGTACTTC. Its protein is CASSGQSYEQYF.

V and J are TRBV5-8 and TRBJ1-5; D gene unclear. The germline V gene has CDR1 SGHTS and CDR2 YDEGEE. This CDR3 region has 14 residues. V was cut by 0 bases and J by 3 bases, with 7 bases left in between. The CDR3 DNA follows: TGTGCCAGCAGCTTGGGCCCAGACAATCAGCCCCAGCATTTT. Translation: CASSLGPDNQPQHF.

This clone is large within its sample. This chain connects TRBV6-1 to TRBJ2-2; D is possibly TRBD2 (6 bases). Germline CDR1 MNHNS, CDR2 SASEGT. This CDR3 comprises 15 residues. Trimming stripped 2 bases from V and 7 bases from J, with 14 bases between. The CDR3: CASSETGDWGGELFF. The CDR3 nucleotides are TGTGCCAGCAGTGAAACGGGGGATTGGGGCGGGGAGCTGTTTTTT.

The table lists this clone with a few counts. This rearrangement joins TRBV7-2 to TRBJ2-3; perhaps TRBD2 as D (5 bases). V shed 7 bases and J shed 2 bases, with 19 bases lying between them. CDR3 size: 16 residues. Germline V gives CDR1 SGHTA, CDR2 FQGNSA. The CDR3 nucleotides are TGTGCCAGCACACCGAGAGGGTACTCATACACAGATACGCAGTATTTT. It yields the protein CASTPRGYSYTDTQYF.

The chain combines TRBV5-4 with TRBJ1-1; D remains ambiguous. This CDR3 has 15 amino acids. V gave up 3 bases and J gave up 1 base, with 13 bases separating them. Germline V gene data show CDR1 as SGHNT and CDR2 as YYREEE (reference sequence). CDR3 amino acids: CASSSPKGRNTEAFF. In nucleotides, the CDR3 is TGTGCCAGCAGCTCCCCTAAAGGGCGGAACACTGAAGCTTTCTTT.

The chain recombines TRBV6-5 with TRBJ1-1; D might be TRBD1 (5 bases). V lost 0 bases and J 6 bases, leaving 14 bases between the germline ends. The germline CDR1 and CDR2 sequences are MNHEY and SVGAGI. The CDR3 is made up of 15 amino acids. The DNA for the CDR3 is TGTGCCAGCAGTTACTCGAAGCAGGGTAACTCTGAAGCTTTCTTT. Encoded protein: CASSYSKQGNSEAFF.

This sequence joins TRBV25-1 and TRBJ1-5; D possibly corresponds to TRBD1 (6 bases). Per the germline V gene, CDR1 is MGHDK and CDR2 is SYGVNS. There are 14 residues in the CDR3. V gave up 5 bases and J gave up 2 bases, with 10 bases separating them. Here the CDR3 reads CASSPPGGNQPQHF. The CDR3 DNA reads TGTGCCAGCAGTCCCCCAGGGGGCAATCAGCCCCAGCATTTT.

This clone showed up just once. CDR3 region: CASSPRGDRKLQAFF. In DNA form, the CDR3 reads TGTGCCAGCAGCCCGAGGGGGGACAGGAAGCTCCAAGCTTTCTTT. This chain uses TRBV11-3 with TRBJ1-1; 8 bases map to TRBD1. With 5 bases clipped from V and 9 bases from J, the junction kept 14 bases outside the gene matches. Per the germline V gene, CDR1 is SGHNT and CDR2 is YENEEA. The CDR3 length is 15 residues.

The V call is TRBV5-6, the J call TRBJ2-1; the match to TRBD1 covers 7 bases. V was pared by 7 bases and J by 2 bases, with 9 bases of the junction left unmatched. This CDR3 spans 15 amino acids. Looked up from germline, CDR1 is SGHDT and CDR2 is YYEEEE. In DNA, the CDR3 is TGTGCCAGCTCCCCTTCCGGGACAGCCTACAATGAGCAGTTCTTC. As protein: CASSPSGTAYNEQFF.

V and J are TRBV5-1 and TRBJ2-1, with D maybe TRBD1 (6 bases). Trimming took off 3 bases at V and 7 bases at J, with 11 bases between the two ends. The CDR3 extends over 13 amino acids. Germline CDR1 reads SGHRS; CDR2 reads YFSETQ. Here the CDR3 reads CASSWDTANEQFF. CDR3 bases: TGCGCCAGCAGCTGGGACACTGCTAATGAGCAGTTCTTC.

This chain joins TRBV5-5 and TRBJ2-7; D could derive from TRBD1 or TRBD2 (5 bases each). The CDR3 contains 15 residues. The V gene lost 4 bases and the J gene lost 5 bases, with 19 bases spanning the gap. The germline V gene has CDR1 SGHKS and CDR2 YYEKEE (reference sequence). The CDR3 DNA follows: TGTGCCAGCAGCCATTCAGGGCCTGGAGGAAACGAGCAGTACTTC. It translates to CASSHSGPGGNEQYF. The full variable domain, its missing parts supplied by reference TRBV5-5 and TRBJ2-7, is DAGVTQSPTHLIKTRGQQVTLRCSPISGHKSVSWYQQVLGQGPQFIFQYYEKEERGRGNFPDRFSARQFPNYSSELNVNALLLGDSALYLCASSHSGPGGNEQYFGPGTRLTVT.

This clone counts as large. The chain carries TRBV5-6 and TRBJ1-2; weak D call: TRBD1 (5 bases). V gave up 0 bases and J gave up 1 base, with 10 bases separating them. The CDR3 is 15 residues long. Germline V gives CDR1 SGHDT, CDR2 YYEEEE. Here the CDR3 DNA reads TGTGCCAGCAGCTTGGGTGCAGGGAGTAACTATGGCTACACCTTC. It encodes CASSLGAGSNYGYTF.

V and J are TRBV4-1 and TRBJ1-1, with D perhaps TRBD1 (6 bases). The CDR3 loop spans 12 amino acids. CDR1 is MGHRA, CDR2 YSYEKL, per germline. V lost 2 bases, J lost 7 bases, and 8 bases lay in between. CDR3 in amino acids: CASSQTGLEAFF. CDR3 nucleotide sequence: TGCGCCAGCAGCCAAACAGGGCTTGAAGCTTTCTTT.